One sample yielded the 15 T cell receptor beta chains listed below, sequenced in a study of identifying expanded T cells in peripheral blood. Repertoires were generated with immunoSEQ multiplex PCR, while TCRdb's copy carries only in-frame clones and drops some. The data show roughly 100,000 clones, approximately 88% seen once. Sequencing was performed on blood. Receptors originate from a person aged 18-70 years in good health.

The chain recombines TRBV30 with TRBJ2-2; D is unclear. There are 16 residues in the CDR3. Germline V gene sequence: CDR1 GTSNPN, CDR2 SVGIG (reference sequence). The V end lost 3 bases, the J end lost 0 bases, and 14 bases lay between the germline ends. CDR3 region: CAWRRRVNANTGELFF. DNA for the CDR3: TGTGCCTGGAGGAGGCGTGTAAATGCGAACACCGGGGAGCTGTTTTTT.

This chain uses TRBV2 with TRBJ1-4; unclear D gene. The germline V gene encodes CDR1 SNHLY and CDR2 FYNNEI. The CDR3 totals 14 residues. V lost 10 bases, J lost 6 bases, and 18 bases lay in between. CDR3 loop: CANKYGPQDEKLFF. The CDR3 DNA is TGTGCCAACAAGTACGGTCCTCAAGATGAAAAACTGTTTTTT.

This chain links TRBV15 with TRBJ2-2, with 9 bases aligning to TRBD1. In germline, CDR1 is LNHNV, CDR2 YYDKDF (reference sequence). The CDR3 extends over 15 amino acids. V lost 3 bases, J lost 5 bases, and 4 bases stayed unmatched. CDR3 nucleotides: TGTGCCACCAGCAGGGACAGGGGCGAGACCGGGGAGCTGTTTTTT. It specifies CATSRDRGETGELFF.

The CDR3 sequence: CASSFMAGGMSDTQYF. CDR3 nucleotides: TGTGCCAGCAGCTTTATGGCGGGGGGGATGTCAGATACGCAGTATTTT. The gene calls are TRBV5-4 and TRBJ2-3, with 9 bases fitting TRBD2. Germline CDR1 reads SGHNT; CDR2 reads YYREEE (reference sequence). This CDR3 spans 16 amino acids. The ends lost 2 bases at V and 4 bases at J; junction bases unmatched: 8.

In nucleotides, the CDR3 is TGTGCCAGCTCACCACCGTATGGGACAGGGGGCGCACCGGCTAATGAAAAACTGTTTTTT. Translated, it gives CASSPPYGTGGAPANEKLFF. The chain links TRBV18 to TRBJ1-4, with 12 bases that match TRBD1. The ends lost 0 bases at V and 3 bases at J; junction bases unmatched: 11. Germline V gene sequence: CDR1 KGHSH, CDR2 LQKENI. CDR3 size: 20 residues.

This clone was counted a few times. The chain couples TRBV28 to TRBJ1-5; D is undetermined. V shed 5 bases and J shed 5 bases, with 7 bases lying between them. The CDR3 length is 12 residues. CDR1 MDHEN and CDR2 SYDVKM come from the germline V gene. The DNA of the CDR3 is TGTGCCAGCAGTACGGGGTATCAGCCCCAGCATTTT. Amino acids: CASSTGYQPQHF.

The rearrangement uses TRBV28 and TRBJ2-5, with D perhaps TRBD1 (5 bases). Germline V gene sequence: CDR1 MDHEN, CDR2 SYDVKM. The CDR3 is 13 amino acids. V was clipped by 6 bases and J by 1 base, with 9 bases between them. CDR3 sequence reads: CASREDSQETQYF. CDR3 nucleotides: TGTGCCAGCAGGGAAGACAGCCAAGAGACCCAGTACTTC.

Here the CDR3 reads CASSDGTGDTDTQYF. In DNA form, the CDR3 reads TGCGCCAGCAGTGATGGGACAGGGGACACAGATACGCAGTATTTT. The rearrangement joins TRBV10-1 to TRBJ2-3; the match to TRBD1 covers 10 bases. The CDR3 consists of 15 residues. CDR1 is WNHNN, CDR2 SYGVQD, per germline (reference sequence). V lost 3 bases and J lost 2; bases outside the gene matches: 2.

V usage is TRBV29-1 and J usage is TRBJ2-1; 8 positions agree with TRBD2. There are 15 residues in the CDR3. Germline V gene data show CDR1 as SQVTM and CDR2 as ANQGSEA. J was trimmed by 8 bases and V by 3 bases; bases with no gene match: 12. CDR3 protein: CSVDRGGHFGDEQFF. CDR3 DNA: TGCAGCGTTGATCGCGGGGGGCACTTCGGGGATGAGCAGTTCTTC.

DNA for the CDR3: TGTGCCAGCAGCCAAGGACGGATAAGCAATCAGCCCCAGCATTTT. It is translated as CASSQGRISNQPQHF. The chain recombines TRBV14 with TRBJ1-5; D is ambiguous. Germline V lookup: CDR1 SGHDN, CDR2 FVKESK. Trimming stripped 1 base from V and 1 base from J, with 8 bases between. The CDR3 consists of 15 residues.

V usage is TRBV4-1 and J usage is TRBJ2-3; TRBD2 matches 10 bases. The CDR3 is 15 amino acids. V lost 1 base to trimming and J lost 6 bases; unmatched junction nucleotides: 4. Germline V gene sequence: CDR1 MGHRA, CDR2 YSYEKL. CDR3 in amino acids: CASSQVLAGDDTQYF. Here the CDR3 DNA reads TGCGCCAGCAGCCAAGTTCTAGCGGGAGACGATACGCAGTATTTT.

This clone was picked up one time. This rearrangement joins TRBV18 to TRBJ2-1; 8 nucleotides match TRBD2. The CDR3 totals 13 residues. The germline V gene encodes CDR1 KGHSH and CDR2 LQKENI. J gave up 6 bases and V 2 bases, and 0 bases lay outside the gene matches. DNA of the CDR3: TGTGCCAGCTCACCAGGGACTAGCAATGAGCAGTTCTTC. Amino acids: CASSPGTSNEQFF.

The V gene is TRBV21-1, the J gene TRBJ2-7; TRBD2 is the table's D call, not checked against the DNA. TRBV21-1 is termed a pseudogene. The CDR3 is 11 amino acids. CDR3 sequence reads: CASSTGDEQYF. CDR3 nucleotides: TGTGCCAGCAGCACGGGGGACGAGCAGTACTTC.

J is TRBJ1-1 and V is TRBV20-1; D is undetermined. With 6 bases removed from V and 12 bases from J, the gap between germline ends came to 14 bases. The CDR3 runs to 10 residues. Germline loops: CDR1 DFQATT, CDR2 SNEGSKA (reference sequence). CDR3 nucleotide sequence: TGCAGTGCCCCGGCCCGATGGACTTTCTTT. This codes for CSAPARWTFF.

The rearrangement uses TRBV13 and TRBJ2-1; TRBD1 aligns across 7 bases. Germline CDR1 PRHDT, CDR2 FYEKMQ (reference sequence). This CDR3 contains 12 residues. After removal of 3 bases from V and 12 bases from J, the junction contained 5 bases not matched to a gene. The CDR3 sequence: CASSFAGGRQFF. CDR3 DNA sequence: TGTGCCAGCAGCTTCGCAGGGGGTCGGCAGTTCTTC.